The 9 T cell receptor beta chains below come from one sample, sequenced in a study of OX40 agonist ivuxolimab in advanced cancers. The method was immunoSEQ multiplex PCR; TCRdb's version includes in-frame clones alone and lacks a portion of them. The data show around 95,000 clones, approximately 90% seen once. This material consisted of CD4+ or CD8+ T cells sorted from blood, taken in a trial of the OX40 agonist ivuxolimab. The origin of the receptors is an adult with an advanced solid tumor such as melanoma, head and neck, liver or kidney cancer.

This clone showed up just once. This chain connects TRBV2 to TRBJ2-5; D remains unclear. The germline gives CDR1 SNHLY, CDR2 FYNNEI. There are 13 residues in the CDR3. The V end was cut by 8 bases, the J end by 5 bases, with 15 bases between. For the CDR3, the DNA is TGTGCCAGCTACCGGGCCACCAGGGAGACCCAGTACTTC. This translates into CASYRATRETQYF.

The chain has TRBV28 and TRBJ1-1, with a weak D call TRBD1 (5 bases). CDR3 length: 14 amino acids. Germline-derived CDR1 and CDR2 are MDHEN and SYDVKM. Trimming stripped 10 bases from V and 5 bases from J, with 20 bases between. The CDR3: CATRWGGKGTEAFF. DNA of the CDR3: TGTGCCACTCGTTGGGGGGGAAAGGGGACTGAAGCTTTCTTT.

This chain links TRBV19 with TRBJ1-2; the D is unclear. This CDR3 comprises 14 residues. Looked up from germline, CDR1 is LNHDA and CDR2 is SQIVND (reference sequence). The CDR3 DNA follows: TGTGCGACCCTTTCCCCGATAGCTAACTATGGCTACACCTTC. Translation gives CATLSPIANYGYTF.

The rearrangement uses TRBV19 and TRBJ2-5; D possibly uses TRBD1 or TRBD2 (5 bases each). CDR3 size: 14 residues. The V gene's germline CDR1 is LNHDA and CDR2 SQIVND (reference sequence). V was shortened by 4 bases and J by 3 bases, with 12 bases between the two germline ends. CDR3 sequence (DNA): TGTGCCAGTAGTACGGGGACCCAGAAAGAGACCCAGTACTTC. The encoded protein is CASSTGTQKETQYF.

The rearrangement links TRBV4-2 to TRBJ1-5; tentative D call: TRBD1 (6 bases). CDR3 size: 15 residues. The germline V gene encodes CDR1 LGHNA and CDR2 YNFKEQ. Trimming removed 1 base from V and 4 bases from J, with 11 bases in between. CDR3 DNA: TGTGCCAGCAGCCAAGTTGCAGGGGCGAATCAGCCCCAGCATTTT. It is translated as CASSQVAGANQPQHF.

The chain couples TRBV4-1 to TRBJ2-1; the D gene is possibly TRBD2 (6 bases). The CDR3 has 15 residues. The germline V gene has CDR1 MGHRA and CDR2 YSYEKL. Trimming cost V 8 bases and J 3 bases, with 17 bases left between them. The CDR3 protein is CASSKYGSVYNEQFF. In nucleotides, the CDR3 is TGCGCCAGCTCCAAATACGGGAGTGTCTACAATGAGCAGTTCTTC.

The chain employs TRBV19 and TRBJ2-1; 9 bases map to TRBD1. Germline-derived CDR1 and CDR2 are LNHDA and SQIVND (reference sequence). The CDR3 extends over 15 amino acids. V gave up 10 bases and J gave up 2 bases; unmatched junction bases: 9. CDR3 loop: CATNPGQGAYNEQFF. In DNA, the CDR3 is TGTGCCACCAATCCGGGACAGGGTGCCTACAATGAGCAGTTCTTC.

The CDR3 bases are TGTGCCAGCAGCTCTAGGGGTAGCGGGAGTGACGAGCAGTACTTC. This sequence encodes CASSSRGSGSDEQYF. The gene calls are TRBV7-9 and TRBJ2-7, with 9 bases fitting TRBD2. Germline V lookup: CDR1 SEHNR, CDR2 FQNEAQ (reference sequence). This CDR3 is built from 15 residues. V dropped 4 bases and J dropped 5; count of bases not matched to a gene: 9.

This clone was detected only once. V is TRBV9 and J is TRBJ2-1; 10 nucleotides align to TRBD2. CDR1 SGDLS and CDR2 YYNGEE come from the germline V gene. The trim removed 0 bases at V and 4 bases at J, leaving 4 bases unmatched. This CDR3 is built from 16 residues. CDR3 protein: CASSVAGTSAYNEQFF. CDR3 DNA: TGTGCCAGCAGCGTAGCCGGGACTAGCGCATACAATGAGCAGTTCTTC. The full variable domain, with the rest looked up from reference TRBV9 and TRBJ2-1, is DSGVTQTPKHLITATGQRVTLRCSPRSGDLSVYWYQQSLDQGLQFLIQYYNGEERAKGNILERFSAQQFPDLHSELNLSSLELGDSALYFCASSVAGTSAYNEQFFGPGTRLTVL.